Here is one T cell receptor (beta chain) with its context. Its recognized antigen is unknown. Given the absence of the conserved phenylalanine or tryptophan at the CDR3 end, a read error is likely. Immediately after resection, surgical brain or tumor specimens were cryofrozen in liquid nitrogen, and peripheral blood cells were collected at the same time. These data originate in a study of glioma-infiltrating T cells (dated by TCRdb to 2016 to 2017). With respect to the entire study: The low-grade gliomas were WHO grade II oligodendrogliomas or astrocytomas, while the glioblastomas were WHO grade IV tumors sampled at initial diagnosis rather than at recurrent diagnosis. Blood libraries targeted about 4- to 11-fold sequencing coverage of 750,000 to 1,000,000 peripheral T cells. To measure divergence between tissue and blood T-cell populations, each tissue-infiltrating repertoire was compared with the peripheral blood repertoire of the same patient. The paired cohort was made up of three low-grade glioma patients, about 8 primary glioblastoma patients and three non-glioma patients who contributed non-neoplastic brain tissue. The study sequenced TCR alpha- and beta-chain repertoires from glioma tissue, from non-neoplastic brain tissue and from matched peripheral blood mononuclear cells. Glioma patients received dexamethasone for six or fewer days before surgery. Study-wide findings and limitations: Tissue and blood shared very few CDR3 sequences, a result attributed to high CDR3 diversity and limited sampling. VJ-independent divergence between tissue and blood was found to be below expectation in non-neoplastic patients but above expectation in all gliomas, particularly low-grade gliomas. The group comparisons were based on small numbers of patients: three non-neoplastic, three low-grade glioma and roughly eight glioblastoma patients. A signature set of shared blood CDR3 motifs marked patients with low tissue-blood divergence and was depleted in highly divergent patients.

The iRepertoire nested amplicon-rescue multiplex PCR (arm-PCR) platform was used to amplify TCR alpha and beta CDR3 regions from RNA. One-step reverse transcription and amplification used roughly 95-400 ng of tissue mRNA or PBMC total RNA as input. Following bead purification, Illumina adapters were added through a secondary multiplex PCR, and the libraries were then gel-purified between 200 and 400 bp. Demultiplexing relied on internal 6-nucleotide barcodes carried by the libraries. Sequencing of the libraries was done on an Illumina MiSeq using 2x220 or 2x250 nucleotide paired-end reads. As for the original processing: FLASH 1.2.11 was used to merge paired reads, and BWA-MEM then aligned the reads to the GRCh37 human genome before TRA and TRB reads were extracted. V and J assignment used an IMGT-derived reference of cassette sequences and CDR3 motifs that included pseudogenes. Reads were translated in three frames, and productive CDR3s were defined as those with a C...FGXG motif and no stop codons. Unique combinations of V-J cassette pair and CDR3 amino acid sequence were defined as clonotypes. Hamming distance filtering was applied to reads, with thresholds set by the sequence error rate of each sample in mapped regions. TCRdb redid the processing of the public reads, applying fastp at Q25 and MiXCR, and retained in-frame beta chains. Every distinct CDR3 protein forms one entry, paired with its most common genes and DNA. Clone size and V and J calls follow TCRdb, not the original study. This sample is represented by 300,000 to 450,000 distinct CDR3 sequences; less than 50% of them were singletons. The ten largest clones capture about 12% of the sample.

Both ends counted, the CDR3 spans 16 residues. Only the CDR3 DNA is retained, 48 bases long and in frame from the first base. V and J are trimmed by 7 bases and 8 bases, and the gene matches miss 14 bases of the junction. From the germline V gene, CDR1 is MNHEY and CDR2 is SVGAGI. This chain joins TRBV6-5 to TRBJ2-2, with 9 bases in between that match TRBD2. Sequenced input: glioma tissue, nonneoplastic brain tissue, or PBMCs (not recorded which). The clonotype was recovered from a human donor with low-grade glioma or glioblastoma, undergoing nonglioma brain surgery, or in good health (not recorded which). The CDR3 here reads CASNSRVSGSGGELFS. The nucleotide sequence reads as follows: TGTGCCAGCAATTCAAGAGTTAGCGGGAGCGGAGGGGAGCTGTTTTCT.